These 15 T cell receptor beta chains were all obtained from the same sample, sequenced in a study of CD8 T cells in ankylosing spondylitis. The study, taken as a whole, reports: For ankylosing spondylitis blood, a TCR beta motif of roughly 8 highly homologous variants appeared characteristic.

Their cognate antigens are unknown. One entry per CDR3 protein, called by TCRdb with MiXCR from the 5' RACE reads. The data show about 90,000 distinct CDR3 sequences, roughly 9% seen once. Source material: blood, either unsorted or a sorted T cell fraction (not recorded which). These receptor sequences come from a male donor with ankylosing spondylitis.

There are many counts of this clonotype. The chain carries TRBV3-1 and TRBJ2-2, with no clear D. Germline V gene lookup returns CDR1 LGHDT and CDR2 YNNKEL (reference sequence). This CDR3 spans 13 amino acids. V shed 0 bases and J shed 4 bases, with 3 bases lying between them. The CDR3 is CASSQDSTGELFF. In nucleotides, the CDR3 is TGTGCCAGCAGCCAAGATTCCACCGGGGAGCTGTTTTTT.

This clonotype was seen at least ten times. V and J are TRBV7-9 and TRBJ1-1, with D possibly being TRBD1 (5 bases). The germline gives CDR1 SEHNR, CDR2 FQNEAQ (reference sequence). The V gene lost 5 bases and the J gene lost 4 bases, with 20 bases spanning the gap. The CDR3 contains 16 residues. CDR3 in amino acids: CASSPPGEGRSTEAFF. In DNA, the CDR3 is TGTGCCAGCAGCCCCCCGGGGGAGGGAAGGAGCACTGAAGCTTTCTTT.

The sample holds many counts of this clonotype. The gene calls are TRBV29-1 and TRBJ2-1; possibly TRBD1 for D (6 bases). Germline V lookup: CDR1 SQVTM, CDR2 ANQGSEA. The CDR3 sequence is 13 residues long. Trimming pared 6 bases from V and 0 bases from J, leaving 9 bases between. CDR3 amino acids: CSVWDTSYNEQFF. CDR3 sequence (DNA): TGCAGCGTATGGGACACCTCCTACAATGAGCAGTTCTTC.

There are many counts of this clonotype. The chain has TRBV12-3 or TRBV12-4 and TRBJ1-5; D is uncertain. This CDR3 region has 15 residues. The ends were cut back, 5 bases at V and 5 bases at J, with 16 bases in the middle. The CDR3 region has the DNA TGTGCCAGCAGTCCGGGTAGGGTATGGGATCAGCCCCAGCATTTT. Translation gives CASSPGRVWDQPQHF.

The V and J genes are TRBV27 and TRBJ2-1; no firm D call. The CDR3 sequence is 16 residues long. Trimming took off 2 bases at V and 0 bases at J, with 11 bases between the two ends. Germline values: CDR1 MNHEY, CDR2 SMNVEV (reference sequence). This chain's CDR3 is CASSLRGSSSYNEQFF. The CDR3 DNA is TGTGCCAGCAGTTTACGCGGATCTAGCTCCTACAATGAGCAGTTCTTC.

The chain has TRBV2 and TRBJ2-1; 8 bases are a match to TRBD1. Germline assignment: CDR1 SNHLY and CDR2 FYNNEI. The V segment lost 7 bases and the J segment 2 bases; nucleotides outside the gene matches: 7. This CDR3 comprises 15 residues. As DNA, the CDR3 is TGTGCCAGCAAAATACAGGGGGGACCCTACAATGAGCAGTTCTTC. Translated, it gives CASKIQGGPYNEQFF. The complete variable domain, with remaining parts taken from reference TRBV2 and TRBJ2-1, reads EPEVTQTPSHQVTQMGQEVILRCVPISNHLYFYWYRQILGQKVEFLVSFYNNEISEKSEIFDDQFSVERPDGSNFTLKIRSTKLEDSAMYFCASKIQGGPYNEQFFGPGTRLTVL.

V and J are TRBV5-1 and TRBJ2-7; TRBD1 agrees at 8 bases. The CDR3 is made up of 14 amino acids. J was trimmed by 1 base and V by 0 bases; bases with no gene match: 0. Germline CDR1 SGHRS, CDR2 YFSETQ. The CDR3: CASSLGDRSYEQYF. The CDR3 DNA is TGCGCCAGCAGCTTGGGGGACAGGTCCTACGAGCAGTACTTC.

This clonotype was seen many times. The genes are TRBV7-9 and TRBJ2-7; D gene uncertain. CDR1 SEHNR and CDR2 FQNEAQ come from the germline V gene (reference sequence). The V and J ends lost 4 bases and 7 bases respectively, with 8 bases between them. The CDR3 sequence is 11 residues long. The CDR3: CASSSELEQYF. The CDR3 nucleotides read TGTGCCAGCAGCTCCGAATTGGAGCAGTACTTC.

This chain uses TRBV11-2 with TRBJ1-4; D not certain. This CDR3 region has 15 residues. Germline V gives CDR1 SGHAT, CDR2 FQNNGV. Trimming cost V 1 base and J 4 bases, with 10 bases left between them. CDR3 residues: CASSLGAGINEKLFF. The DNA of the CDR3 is TGTGCCAGCAGCTTAGGGGCGGGAATTAATGAAAAACTGTTTTTT. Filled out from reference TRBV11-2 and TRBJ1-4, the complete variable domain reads EAGVAQSPRYKIIEKRQSVAFWCNPISGHATLYWYQQILGQGPKLLIQFQNNGVVDDSQLPKDRFSAERLKGVDSTLKIQPAKLEDSAVYLCASSLGAGINEKLFFGSGTQLSVL.

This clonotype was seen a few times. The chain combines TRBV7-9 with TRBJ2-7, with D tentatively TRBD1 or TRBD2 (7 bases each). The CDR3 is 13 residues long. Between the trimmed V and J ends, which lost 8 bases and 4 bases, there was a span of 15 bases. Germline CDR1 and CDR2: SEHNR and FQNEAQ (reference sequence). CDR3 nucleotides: TGTGCCAGCCAGAGCGGGACAGTTTACGAGCAGTACTTC. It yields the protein CASQSGTVYEQYF.

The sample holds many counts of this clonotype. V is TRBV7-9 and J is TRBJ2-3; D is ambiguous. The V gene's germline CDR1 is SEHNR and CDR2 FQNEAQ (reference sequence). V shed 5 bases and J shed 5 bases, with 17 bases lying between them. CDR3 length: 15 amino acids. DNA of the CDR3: TGTGCCAGCAGCCAAGCCTTAAAAACTCAAGATACGCAGTATTTT. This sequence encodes CASSQALKTQDTQYF.

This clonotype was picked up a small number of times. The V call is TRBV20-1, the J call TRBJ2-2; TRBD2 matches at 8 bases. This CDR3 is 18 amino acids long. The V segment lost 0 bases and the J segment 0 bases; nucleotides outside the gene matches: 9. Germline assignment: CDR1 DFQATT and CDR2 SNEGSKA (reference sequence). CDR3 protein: CSARDLEEAGANTGELFF. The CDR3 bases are TGCAGTGCTAGAGATCTCGAGGAAGCGGGGGCGAACACCGGGGAGCTGTTTTTT.

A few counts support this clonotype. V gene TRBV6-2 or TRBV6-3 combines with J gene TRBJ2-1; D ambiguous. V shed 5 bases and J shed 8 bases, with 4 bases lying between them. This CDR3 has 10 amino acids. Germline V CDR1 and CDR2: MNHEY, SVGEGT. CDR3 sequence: CASSDHEQFF. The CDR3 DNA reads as TGTGCCAGCAGTGACCATGAGCAGTTCTTC.

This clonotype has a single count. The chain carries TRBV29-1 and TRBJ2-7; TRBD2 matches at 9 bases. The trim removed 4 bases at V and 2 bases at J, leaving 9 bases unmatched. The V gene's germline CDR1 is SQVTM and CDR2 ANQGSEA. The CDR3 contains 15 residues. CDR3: CSVGGGREGPYEQYF. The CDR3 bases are TGCAGCGTTGGAGGGGGGCGGGAGGGCCCCTACGAGCAGTACTTC.

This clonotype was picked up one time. The CDR3 loop reads CASSPGAEGDEQFF. The CDR3 bases are TGTGCCAGCAGCCCTGGGGCCGAGGGTGATGAGCAGTTCTTC. The chain has TRBV13 and TRBJ2-1; either TRBD1 or TRBD2 may fit D (5 bases each). V was cut by 5 bases and J by 8 bases, with 16 bases left in between. The CDR3 is 14 residues long. Germline lookup yields CDR1 PRHDT and CDR2 FYEKMQ (reference sequence).